By share of the sample, the clone carrying this T cell receptor (beta chain) is medium-sized (0.01 to 0.1%). Its antigen is unknown. The data were taken from a study of T cell responses to AZD1222 COVID-19 vaccine. Study-wide background: Investigators merged groups given second doses at roughly 4 or roughly 12 weeks. General study findings and limits: The peak T cell response came first, and repertoires were sampled only after it. As reported, nearly half of all spike-specific TCRs target variant regions that are unmutated.

The CDR3 loop spans 13 amino acids. V lost 3 bases and J lost 4, with 7 bases in between. Using immunoSEQ multiplex PCR, the repertoire was profiled, and TCRdb retains in-frame clones only, with some absent. The repertoire consists of about 93,000 clones, with about 86% occurring once and the leading ten covering approximately 8%. The chain recombines TRBV12-3 or TRBV12-4 with TRBJ1-5, with TRBD1 as a possible D gene (5 bases). Sequencing used peripheral blood, obtained on day 0 of AZD1222 vaccination. The source is an adult in good health. The CDR3 region is CASSLGVNQPQHF. In DNA form, the CDR3 reads TGTGCCAGCAGTTTGGGGGTTAATCAGCCCCAGCATTTT.